The 30 T cell receptor beta chains listed next were all sequenced from one sample in a study of shared clonotypes between healthy human individuals. Only in-frame clones appear in the TCRdb table, and some are missing; sequencing was by immunoSEQ multiplex PCR. The data show around 2.5 million clones, 93% seen once. Sequenced sample: naive CD4+ T cells from PBMCs. Noted subset: CD45RA+ positively selected. The receptor set was obtained from a man in his late teens or twenties in good health. Some clones in this sample may be carry-over from other donors' samples.

V gene TRBV15 combines with J gene TRBJ2-5; TRBD2 matches at 8 bases. Looked up from germline, CDR1 is LNHNV and CDR2 is YYDKDF (reference sequence). Trimming cost V 4 bases and J 4 bases; bases outside gene matches: 17. The CDR3 has 18 amino acids. The CDR3 DNA sequence: TGTGCCACCAGCACCCCCAGGGGCCGGGAGGGCCTTGGAGAGACCCAGTACTTC. It translates to CATSTPRGREGLGETQYF.

The V call is TRBV29-1, the J call TRBJ1-1, with D perhaps matching TRBD1 (6 bases). This CDR3 has 12 residues. Looked up from germline, CDR1 is SQVTM and CDR2 is ANQGSEA. Trimming removed 5 bases from V and 14 bases from J, with 21 bases in between. The CDR3 spells CSVWGGAPRKFF. CDR3 sequence (DNA): TGCAGCGTTTGGGGGGGGGCTCCCCGGAAGTTCTTT. Looking up the rest from reference TRBV29-1 and TRBJ1-1 gives the full variable domain: SAVISQKPSRDICQRGTSLTIQCQVDSQVTMMFWYRQQPGQSLTLIATANQGSEATYESGFVIDKFPISRPNLTFSTLTVSNMSPEDSSIYLCSVWGGAPRKFFGQGTRLTVV.

The rearrangement joins TRBV28 to TRBJ1-2, with D possibly TRBD1 on 6 matching bases. Trimming pared 7 bases from V and 8 bases from J, leaving 20 bases between. The V gene's germline CDR1 is MDHEN and CDR2 SYDVKM. The CDR3 has 14 residues. The CDR3 loop is CASIAGGRVYGYTF. CDR3 coding DNA: TGTGCCAGCATTGCCGGGGGCAGGGTCTACGGCTACACCTTC.

This chain links TRBV7-2 with TRBJ2-1; 9 nucleotides line up with TRBD2. The CDR3 is 16 amino acids. Trimming took 2 bases from V and 7 from J; bases not matched to a gene: 9. Germline V gene data show CDR1 as SGHTA and CDR2 as FQGNSA. CDR3 nucleotide sequence: TGTGCCAGCAGCTTATGGGGGACTAGCCCGGAAAATGAGCAGTTCTTC. Its protein is CASSLWGTSPENEQFF.

The CDR3 DNA follows: TGCGCCAGCAGCCAAATAGGGGCCACGAACGCCTTGAAAGAGACCCAGTACTTC. As protein: CASSQIGATNALKETQYF. This sequence joins TRBV4-1 and TRBJ2-5, with D tentatively TRBD1 (5 bases). V lost 2 bases and J lost 3, with 22 bases in between. Germline V gene lookup returns CDR1 MGHRA and CDR2 YSYEKL. The CDR3 sequence is 18 residues long.

The rearrangement joins TRBV6-5 to TRBJ2-7, with D possibly TRBD1 on 5 matching bases. The CDR3 sequence is 14 residues long. Germline loops: CDR1 MNHEY, CDR2 SVGAGI. V was cut by 0 bases and J by 6 bases, with 12 bases left in between. The CDR3 DNA reads as TGTGCCAGCAGTTACTCGCAGGGCTCGGCCGAGCAGTACTTC. Translation: CASSYSQGSAEQYF.

The chain links TRBV28 to TRBJ1-5; D is possibly TRBD1 (5 bases). From germline, CDR1 is MDHEN and CDR2 SYDVKM. Between the trimmed V and J ends, which lost 3 bases and 0 bases, there was a span of 15 bases. This CDR3 has 17 amino acids. The CDR3 DNA follows: TGTGCCAGCAGTTTTCGGGACTTCCGCTATAGCAATCAGCCCCAGCATTTT. This translates into CASSFRDFRYSNQPQHF.

The V and J genes are TRBV5-1 and TRBJ2-2; D perhaps matches TRBD1 (5 bases). CDR1 and CDR2 (germline): SGHRS, YFSETQ. Trimming pared 2 bases from V and 8 bases from J, leaving 16 bases between. CDR3 length: 15 residues. The CDR3 protein is CASSFELPTGGELFF. The CDR3 bases are TGCGCCAGCAGCTTCGAACTTCCCACAGGTGGGGAGCTGTTTTTT.

The chain links TRBV7-6 to TRBJ1-2; TRBD1 matches 9 bases. J was trimmed by 2 bases and V by 4 bases; bases with no gene match: 5. The CDR3 totals 15 residues. CDR1 and CDR2 (germline): SGHVS, FNYEAQ. The CDR3 is CASSSHRGQNYGYTF. The CDR3 DNA reads as TGTGCCAGCAGCTCACACAGGGGGCAGAACTATGGCTACACCTTC.

The chain joins TRBV7-2 to TRBJ2-1; 8 nucleotides line up with TRBD2. Trimming took 2 bases from V and 10 from J; bases not matched to a gene: 7. The CDR3 has 14 amino acids. Germline values: CDR1 SGHTA, CDR2 FQGNSA. CDR3 sequence (DNA): TGTGCCAGCAGCTTAAAACCGGGACTAGGAGAGCAGTTCTTC. Amino acid sequence: CASSLKPGLGEQFF.

About this clone itself: The same CDR3 can be traced to other DNA sequences in this sample. This chain joins TRBV7-2 and TRBJ1-5; no definite D call. The CDR3 is made up of 12 amino acids. V lost 1 base and J lost 6, with 4 bases in between. Germline CDR1 is SGHTA and CDR2 is FQGNSA. CDR3 coding DNA: TGTGCCAGCAGCTTAGATCGTCAGCCCCAGCATTTT. Its translation is CASSLDRQPQHF.

In DNA, the CDR3 is TGTGCCAGCAGCCATGACAGGGTCGGGGCCAACGTCCTGACTTTC. Translating it yields CASSHDRVGANVLTF. This chain links TRBV7-2 with TRBJ2-6; 7 nucleotides match TRBD1. With 5 bases clipped from V and 4 bases from J, the junction kept 5 bases outside the gene matches. The CDR3 length is 15 residues. Germline CDR1 reads SGHTA; CDR2 reads FQGNSA.

The rearrangement uses TRBV4-1 and TRBJ1-2; perhaps TRBD1 as D (5 bases). V was cut by 0 bases and J by 1 base, with 12 bases left in between. Germline V gene sequence: CDR1 MGHRA, CDR2 YSYEKL. The CDR3 loop spans 16 amino acids. The CDR3 sequence: CASSQEGTLINYGYTF. CDR3 DNA: TGCGCCAGCAGCCAAGAGGGGACGCTTATTAACTATGGCTACACCTTC.

The V call is TRBV2, the J call TRBJ1-4; D is possibly TRBD1 (6 bases). The germline V gene has CDR1 SNHLY and CDR2 FYNNEI. CDR3 length equals 16 residues. Trimming left V 10 bases short and J 0 bases short, with 18 bases between. The CDR3 sequence: CATRLTRTATNEKLFF. In DNA, the CDR3 is TGTGCCACCAGATTAACCAGGACAGCAACTAATGAAAAACTGTTTTTT.

This clone was seen just once. V is TRBV4-1 and J is TRBJ1-5; TRBD1 might be the D (5 bases). Germline CDR1 is MGHRA and CDR2 is YSYEKL. Trimming left V 1 base short and J 4 bases short, with 11 bases between. The CDR3 spans 15 residues. DNA for the CDR3: TGCGCCAGCAGCCAAGGCGGACACCCAAATCAGCCCCAGCATTTT. It codes for CASSQGGHPNQPQHF.

The chain joins TRBV18 to TRBJ2-7, with TRBD2 as a possible D gene (5 bases). CDR1 and CDR2 from the germline V gene are KGHSH and LQKENI. The V and J ends lost 4 bases and 6 bases respectively, with 7 bases between them. This CDR3 has 11 residues. The CDR3 is CASSLEGEQYF. CDR3 bases: TGTGCCAGCTCACTCGAGGGCGAGCAGTACTTC.

The chain has TRBV9 and TRBJ1-5; D ambiguous. CDR3 length equals 21 residues. Germline V gene sequence: CDR1 SGDLS, CDR2 YYNGEE. The V gene lost 0 bases and the J gene lost 3 bases, with 28 bases spanning the gap. CDR3: CASSVVAGPVRGRRFNQPQHF. The CDR3, as DNA: TGTGCCAGCAGCGTAGTGGCGGGTCCGGTGAGAGGGAGGCGGTTCAATCAGCCCCAGCATTTT.

V and J are TRBV5-4 and TRBJ1-1; the match to TRBD1 covers 7 bases. Germline trimming cut 4 bases from V and 0 bases from J; bases unmatched to any gene: 6. The CDR3 has 15 residues. The V gene's germline CDR1 is SGHNT and CDR2 YYREEE (reference sequence). CDR3 sequence reads: CASSPGQSMNTEAFF. The CDR3 DNA sequence: TGTGCCAGCAGCCCGGGACAGTCCATGAACACTGAAGCTTTCTTT. The whole variable domain, remainder taken from reference TRBV5-4 and TRBJ1-1, is ETGVTQSPTHLIKTRGQQVTLRCSSQSGHNTVSWYQQALGQGPQFIFQYYREEENGRGNFPPRFSGLQFPNYSSELNVNALELDDSALYLCASSPGQSMNTEAFFGQGTRLTVV.

The genes are TRBV28 and TRBJ2-3, with TRBD2 identical over 8 bases. J lost 1 base, V lost 2 bases, and 8 bases had no gene match. Germline V gives CDR1 MDHEN, CDR2 SYDVKM. The CDR3 totals 17 residues. CDR3 sequence reads: CASSLGGELAGTDTQYF. As DNA, the CDR3 is TGTGCCAGCAGTTTAGGCGGGGAACTAGCGGGCACAGATACGCAGTATTTT.

This clone was counted between two and nine times. The chain combines TRBV12-1 with TRBJ1-3. TRBV12-1 is classified as a pseudogene. There are 11 residues in the CDR3. In nucleotides, the CDR3 is TGTGCCGCCGAGGTAGACAACACCATATATTTT. Translation gives CAAEVDNTIYF.

J is TRBJ2-1 and V is TRBV28, with 11 bases aligning to TRBD2. Germline CDR1 and CDR2: MDHEN and SYDVKM. Losses at the gene ends were 8 bases for V and 8 bases for J; bases not matched to a gene: 11. The CDR3 consists of 15 residues. The CDR3 loop is CASRSGTSGIYEQFF. For the CDR3, the DNA is TGTGCCAGCCGCTCCGGGACTAGCGGCATCTATGAGCAGTTCTTC.

This clone was observed a single time. V usage is TRBV2 and J usage is TRBJ2-1; 7 nucleotides match TRBD2. V trimming: 3 bases; J trimming: 15 bases; junction bases outside the gene matches: 11. This CDR3 contains 13 residues. CDR1 and CDR2 (germline): SNHLY, FYNNEI. The CDR3 protein is CASSDVGGRWVFF. In nucleotides, the CDR3 is TGTGCCAGCAGTGACGTGGGCGGGAGATGGGTGTTCTTC.

CDR3 nucleotides: TGTGCCAGCAGCGGGTTCCCCTACGAGCAGTACTTC. This translates into CASSGFPYEQYF. The gene calls are TRBV6-6 and TRBJ2-7, with D unclear. With 6 bases removed from V and 2 bases from J, the gap between germline ends came to 8 bases. The CDR3 extends over 12 amino acids. Germline V gene data show CDR1 as MNHNY and CDR2 as SVGAGI (reference sequence).

A remark on this clone: This specimen includes other DNA sequences encoding the same CDR3. The V gene is TRBV29-1, the J gene TRBJ2-2; D is unclear. This CDR3 comprises 12 residues. Looked up from germline, CDR1 is SQVTM and CDR2 is ANQGSEA. V dropped 3 bases and J dropped 4 bases, with 6 bases sitting between them. The CDR3, as DNA: TGCAGCGTTGACGGCTCCACCGGGGAGCTGTTTTTT. This encodes CSVDGSTGELFF.

The chain recombines TRBV10-1 with TRBJ1-4; D might be TRBD1 (6 bases). The ends were cut back, 1 base at V and 6 bases at J, with 12 bases in the middle. In germline, CDR1 is WNHNN, CDR2 SYGVQD (reference sequence). The CDR3 extends over 15 amino acids. The CDR3 loop reads CASSEFKTGHEKLFF. The CDR3 bases are TGCGCCAGCAGTGAGTTTAAGACAGGACATGAAAAACTGTTTTTT.

This CDR3 reads CASSVRGQVASSLGEQYF. The CDR3 DNA reads TGTGCCAGCAGCGTACGAGGGCAGGTGGCTAGCTCCCTGGGGGAGCAGTACTTC. V gene TRBV11-2 combines with J gene TRBJ2-7; D might be TRBD2 (5 bases). The CDR3 has 18 amino acids. The germline V and J ends were trimmed by 5 bases and 7 bases, with 30 bases remaining between them. Looked up from germline, CDR1 is SGHAT and CDR2 is FQNNGV.

J is TRBJ2-1 and V is TRBV6-6, with 10 positions matching TRBD2. After removal of 5 bases from V and 9 bases from J, the junction contained 13 bases not matched to a gene. This CDR3 comprises 16 residues. Germline V CDR1 and CDR2: MNHNY, SVGAGI (reference sequence). The DNA of the CDR3 is TGTGCCAGCAGTCTACCCCCTAGCGGGAGATGGGGTGAGCAGTTCTTC. Translated: CASSLPPSGRWGEQFF.

This chain connects TRBV15 to TRBJ2-7; TRBD1 might be the D (5 bases). V dropped 1 base and J dropped 6 bases, with 10 bases sitting between them. The CDR3 has 13 amino acids. Germline CDR1 reads LNHNV; CDR2 reads YYDKDF (reference sequence). The CDR3 loop is CATSRGGPPEQYF. CDR3 coding DNA: TGTGCCACCAGCAGAGGGGGCCCCCCCGAGCAGTACTTC.

The chain is built from TRBV28 and TRBJ1-1, with 9 nucleotides matching TRBD1. CDR1 and CDR2 (germline): MDHEN, SYDVKM. The CDR3 totals 16 residues. V lost 5 bases and J lost 4; bases outside the gene matches: 11. The CDR3 is CASSLLPGQGSTEAFF. DNA for the CDR3: TGTGCCAGCAGTCTCCTTCCGGGACAGGGCAGCACTGAAGCTTTCTTT.

The rearrangement links TRBV11-2 to TRBJ1-2, with D maybe TRBD1 (6 bases). CDR1 is SGHAT and CDR2 is FQNNGV in the germline V gene. Trimming stripped 2 bases from V and 4 bases from J, with 14 bases between. CDR3 length: 15 residues. This CDR3 is CASSLTGAVGYGYTF. CDR3 nucleotides: TGTGCCAGCAGCTTAACGGGGGCGGTCGGCTATGGCTACACCTTC. The full variable domain, in which reference TRBV11-2 and TRBJ1-2 provide the parts outside the CDR3, is EAGVAQSPRYKIIEKRQSVAFWCNPISGHATLYWYQQILGQGPKLLIQFQNNGVVDDSQLPKDRFSAERLKGVDSTLKIQPAKLEDSAVYLCASSLTGAVGYGYTFGSGTRLTVV.